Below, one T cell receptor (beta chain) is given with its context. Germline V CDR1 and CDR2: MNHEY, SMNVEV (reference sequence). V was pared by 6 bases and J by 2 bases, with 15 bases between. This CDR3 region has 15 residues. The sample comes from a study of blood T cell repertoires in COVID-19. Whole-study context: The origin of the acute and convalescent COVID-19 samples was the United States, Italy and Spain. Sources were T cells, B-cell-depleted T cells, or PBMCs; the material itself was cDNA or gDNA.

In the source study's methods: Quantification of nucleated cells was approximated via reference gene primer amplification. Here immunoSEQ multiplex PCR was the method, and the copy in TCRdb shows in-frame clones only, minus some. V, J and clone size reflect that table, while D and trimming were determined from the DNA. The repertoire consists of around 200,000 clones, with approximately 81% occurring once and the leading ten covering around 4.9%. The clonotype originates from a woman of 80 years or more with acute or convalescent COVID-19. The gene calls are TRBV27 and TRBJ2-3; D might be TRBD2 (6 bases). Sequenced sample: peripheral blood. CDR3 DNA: TGTGCCAGCAGCCAGACTAGTCCATACACAGATACGCAGTATTTT. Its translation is CASSQTSPYTDTQYF.